The 29 T cell receptor beta chains below were found in one sample sequenced in a study of CD8 T cells in ankylosing spondylitis. One entry per CDR3 protein, called by TCRdb with MiXCR from the 5' RACE reads. Of 350,000 to 450,000 distinct CDR3 sequences in the sample, roughly 20% are singletons; the top ten hold approximately 14%. The source material was blood, either unsorted or a sorted T cell fraction (not recorded which). The receptor set was obtained from a male donor with ankylosing spondylitis or in good health (not recorded which).

The rearrangement joins TRBV7-9 to TRBJ2-1; TRBD1 matches at 7 bases. Trimming removed 5 bases from V and 5 bases from J; junction bases left unmatched: 9. Germline loops: CDR1 SEHNR, CDR2 FQNEAQ (reference sequence). This CDR3 has 15 residues. CDR3 bases: TGTGCCAGCAGCCTCGCATTACAGGGGAACAATGAGCAGTTCTTC. Protein sequence: CASSLALQGNNEQFF.

This clonotype was counted between two and nine times. This chain links TRBV2 with TRBJ2-3; D unclear. The CDR3 spans 14 residues. The V gene's germline CDR1 is SNHLY and CDR2 FYNNEI. V lost 3 bases and J 6 bases, leaving 13 bases between the germline ends. CDR3 sequence reads: CASSEAPAPDTQYF. As DNA, the CDR3 is TGTGCCAGCAGTGAGGCACCGGCCCCGGATACGCAGTATTTT.

This clonotype has a handful of counts. CDR3: CASTPGGRGGSYNEQFF. CDR3 sequence (DNA): TGTGCCAGCACCCCCGGAGGGCGGGGGGGCTCCTACAATGAGCAGTTCTTC. The rearrangement joins TRBV12-3 or TRBV12-4 to TRBJ2-1; 9 positions agree with TRBD2. This CDR3 contains 17 residues. V dropped 7 bases and J dropped 0; count of bases not matched to a gene: 10.

The CDR3 loop is CASSPQQGPNQETQYF. The CDR3 DNA sequence: TGTGCCAGCAGCCCTCAACAGGGGCCCAACCAAGAGACCCAGTACTTC. The rearrangement joins TRBV27 to TRBJ2-5, with 7 positions matching TRBD1. The CDR3 covers 16 residues. Losses at the gene ends were 6 bases for V and 0 bases for J; bases not matched to a gene: 10. Germline V gives CDR1 MNHEY, CDR2 SMNVEV (reference sequence).

This clonotype was seen only a few times. The V gene is TRBV25-1, the J gene TRBJ2-7; D perhaps matches TRBD1 (6 bases). With 0 bases removed from V and 4 bases from J, the gap between germline ends came to 7 bases. In germline, CDR1 is MGHDK, CDR2 SYGVNS. This CDR3 spans 13 amino acids. CDR3: CASSEYQGYEQYF. As DNA, the CDR3 is TGTGCCAGCAGTGAATATCAGGGGTACGAGCAGTACTTC.

The chain recombines TRBV28 with TRBJ2-1, with D possibly TRBD1 on 6 matching bases. The CDR3 is 17 residues long. Germline lookup yields CDR1 MDHEN and CDR2 SYDVKM. Trimming took off 1 base at V and 2 bases at J, with 15 bases between the two ends. CDR3: CASSLSALQGPYNEQFF. The CDR3 region has the DNA TGTGCCAGCAGTTTATCTGCCTTACAGGGTCCCTACAATGAGCAGTTCTTC.

The table lists this clonotype with a few counts. This rearrangement joins TRBV15 to TRBJ1-5; D is perhaps TRBD1 (5 bases). The CDR3 consists of 16 residues. Trimming pared 0 bases from V and 4 bases from J, leaving 13 bases between. CDR1 and CDR2 from the germline V gene are LNHNV and YYDKDF (reference sequence). The CDR3 protein is CATSRDSLQVNQPQHF. The CDR3 coding sequence is TGTGCCACCAGCAGAGATTCCCTACAGGTGAATCAGCCCCAGCATTTT.

V gene TRBV7-9 combines with J gene TRBJ2-7, with D unclear. V gave up 1 base and J gave up 0 bases, with 13 bases separating them. The V gene's germline CDR1 is SEHNR and CDR2 FQNEAQ (reference sequence). This CDR3 spans 16 amino acids. The CDR3, as DNA: TGTGCCAGCAGCTTAGGGGTAGCCCGGAGCTCCTACGAGCAGTACTTC. Translated: CASSLGVARSSYEQYF.

The chain combines TRBV20-1 with TRBJ2-6; 8 bases are a match to TRBD1. This CDR3 comprises 16 residues. Germline V gives CDR1 DFQATT, CDR2 SNEGSKA (reference sequence). After removal of 4 bases from V and 0 bases from J, the junction contained 5 bases not matched to a gene. The DNA of the CDR3 is TGCAGTGCTATCGACAGGGGAAACTCTGGGGCCAACGTCCTGACTTTC. This encodes CSAIDRGNSGANVLTF.

This clonotype was seen a few times. The gene calls are TRBV12-3 or TRBV12-4 and TRBJ1-1; no clear D gene. CDR3 length: 14 residues. Trimming took 6 bases from V and 6 from J, leaving 17 bases between them. CDR3 sequence (DNA): TGTGCCAGCAGGGGCGGCGGGTCTAGCTCTGAAGCTTTCTTT. Protein sequence: CASRGGGSSSEAFF.

This clonotype was counted only a few times. The chain has TRBV7-9 and TRBJ2-7; maybe TRBD1 (6 bases). Trimming cost V 5 bases and J 2 bases, with 10 bases left between them. The CDR3 is 13 amino acids. Germline V gives CDR1 SEHNR, CDR2 FQNEAQ (reference sequence). The CDR3: CASSGWDTYEQYF. The CDR3, as DNA: TGTGCCAGCAGCGGCTGGGACACCTACGAGCAGTACTTC.

The rearrangement uses TRBV11-2 and TRBJ1-1; tentatively, D is TRBD1 (6 bases). There are 15 residues in the CDR3. V was shortened by 5 bases and J by 2 bases, with 15 bases between the two germline ends. CDR1 SGHAT and CDR2 FQNNGV come from the germline V gene. CDR3: CASSTTTGTNTEAFF. CDR3 DNA sequence: TGTGCCAGCAGCACAACAACAGGGACCAACACTGAAGCTTTCTTT.

The sample holds a few counts of this clonotype. The rearrangement joins TRBV29-1 to TRBJ2-1; D unclear. The CDR3 contains 13 residues. V was shortened by 2 bases and J by 9 bases, with 14 bases between the two germline ends. Germline loops: CDR1 SQVTM, CDR2 ANQGSEA. The CDR3 bases are TGCAGCGTTGAATCCGGTGCTGGGGTTGAGCAGTTCTTC. Its translation: CSVESGAGVEQFF.

The V and J genes are TRBV28 and TRBJ2-3, with D hard to call. The CDR3 runs 14 residues. Germline CDR1 is MDHEN and CDR2 is SYDVKM. The V end was cut by 4 bases, the J end by 2 bases, with 10 bases between. CDR3 coding DNA: TGTGCCAGCAGTTACGGCGCTACCACAGATACGCAGTATTTT. Residues: CASSYGATTDTQYF.

A few counts support this clonotype. V is TRBV3-1 and J is TRBJ2-2; TRBD2 matches 8 bases. Germline V gene data show CDR1 as LGHDT and CDR2 as YNNKEL (reference sequence). J was trimmed by 5 bases and V by 0 bases; bases with no gene match: 8. The CDR3 totals 17 residues. CDR3 nucleotide sequence: TGTGCCAGCAGCCAAGATTTGACGGGGGGGCCAACCGGGGAGCTGTTTTTT. Translating it yields CASSQDLTGGPTGELFF.

The chain carries TRBV6-1 and TRBJ1-2; a weak D match, TRBD1 (6 bases). Between the trimmed V and J ends, which lost 1 base and 4 bases, there was a span of 16 bases. This CDR3 is built from 16 residues. Germline V gene lookup returns CDR1 MNHNS and CDR2 SASEGT. In DNA form, the CDR3 reads TGTGCCAGCAGTGAAGGTCGAACAGGGACGGGCTATGGCTACACCTTC. This gives the protein CASSEGRTGTGYGYTF.

J is TRBJ2-1 and V is TRBV11-1; 11 bases match TRBD2. Unmatched junction bases numbered 5, after V lost 3 bases and J lost 7 bases. The germline gives CDR1 SGHAT, CDR2 FQDESV (reference sequence). CDR3 length: 15 residues. CDR3 bases: TGTGCCAGCAGCTTCATAGCGGGGGGGCGTAATGAGCAGTTCTTC. Protein: CASSFIAGGRNEQFF.

Many counts were recorded for this clonotype. The chain joins TRBV7-3 to TRBJ2-1; the D is unclear. Germline lookup yields CDR1 SGHTA and CDR2 FQGTGA. Trimming cost V 5 bases and J 4 bases, with 9 bases left between them. The CDR3 covers 13 residues. Here the CDR3 DNA reads TGTGCCAGCAGCCCACAGACGTACAATGAGCAGTTCTTC. Translating gives CASSPQTYNEQFF.

This clonotype has ten or more counts. The chain uses TRBV6-5 and TRBJ1-5, with D uncertain. Germline CDR1 reads MNHEY; CDR2 reads SVGAGI. V lost 5 bases and J 0 bases, leaving 11 bases between the germline ends. The CDR3 runs 15 residues. CDR3 nucleotides: TGTGCCAGCAGTCCCAGATTCAATAGCAATCAGCCCCAGCATTTT. Translating it yields CASSPRFNSNQPQHF.

This clonotype came up a few times. The rearrangement joins TRBV21-1 to TRBJ2-5. TRBV21-1 is given as a pseudogene. This CDR3 contains 13 residues. The CDR3 bases are TGTGCCAGACTTGAGGACGGCAAAGAGACCCAGTACTTC. Its translation is CARLEDGKETQYF.

CDR3 in amino acids: CASTWRAASSTDTQYF. DNA for the CDR3: TGTGCCAGCACCTGGAGAGCGGCCTCTAGCACAGATACGCAGTATTTT. The chain has TRBV12-3 or TRBV12-4 and TRBJ2-3, with TRBD2 as a possible D gene (5 bases). V was shortened by 7 bases and J by 0 bases, with 17 bases between the two germline ends. The CDR3 is 16 amino acids.

This clonotype was observed many times. J is TRBJ2-2 and V is TRBV7-9; D remains ambiguous. V lost 8 bases and J lost 7, with 11 bases in between. The CDR3 totals 12 residues. Germline V lookup: CDR1 SEHNR, CDR2 FQNEAQ (reference sequence). This CDR3 reads CASSRRVGELFF. CDR3 in DNA: TGTGCCAGCTCGCGACGGGTCGGGGAGCTGTTTTTT.

V gene TRBV9 combines with J gene TRBJ2-2, with 12 bases aligning to TRBD2. Germline assignment: CDR1 SGDLS and CDR2 YYNGEE. The CDR3 is 18 amino acids. With V trimmed by 1 base and J by 1 base, 5 bases remained unmatched. CDR3 in DNA: TGTGCCAGCAGCGTACCTAGCGGGGGGGCCGGGAACACCGGGGAGCTGTTTTTT. It codes for CASSVPSGGAGNTGELFF.

The table lists this clonotype with a few counts. The CDR3 here is CASSPWDRGGFQETQYF. DNA for the CDR3: TGCGCCAGCAGCCCCTGGGACAGGGGCGGATTCCAAGAGACCCAGTACTTC. V is TRBV5-1 and J is TRBJ2-5; 10 nucleotides match TRBD1. The CDR3 has 17 residues. Germline loops: CDR1 SGHRS, CDR2 YFSETQ. J lost 1 base, V lost 4 bases, and 10 bases had no gene match.

This clonotype was counted a few times. The genes are TRBV7-3 and TRBJ2-1, with 9 positions matching TRBD2. V shed 8 bases and J 7 bases; nucleotides not matched to a gene: 21. CDR3 size: 18 residues. CDR1 SGHTA and CDR2 FQGTGA come from the germline V gene. The CDR3 is CASDPVGAAGGPSNEQFF. As DNA, the CDR3 is TGTGCCAGCGACCCTGTGGGAGCTGCGGGGGGGCCTAGTAATGAGCAGTTCTTC.

Only a few counts were recorded for this clonotype. This rearrangement joins TRBV12-3 or TRBV12-4 to TRBJ2-1; TRBD2 aligns across 10 bases. There are 16 residues in the CDR3. J gave up 6 bases and V 6 bases, and 11 bases lay outside the gene matches. CDR3 bases: TGTGCCAGCAGCACAAGCGGGGGGGTTTCCGTCAATGAGCAGTTCTTC. Its translation is CASSTSGGVSVNEQFF.

The rearrangement links TRBV20-1 to TRBJ2-5; TRBD1 agrees at 8 bases. J lost 5 bases, V lost 3 bases, and 8 bases had no gene match. The CDR3 is 14 amino acids. Germline V gives CDR1 DFQATT, CDR2 SNEGSKA (reference sequence). Here the CDR3 DNA reads TGCAGTGCTAGGAAAAGGACAGGGTGGGAGACCCAGTACTTC. This encodes CSARKRTGWETQYF.

The gene calls are TRBV29-1 and TRBJ1-2, with D perhaps TRBD1 (6 bases). Germline CDR1 and CDR2: SQVTM and ANQGSEA. The CDR3 is 14 residues long. Trimming took off 0 bases at V and 8 bases at J, with 16 bases between the two ends. CDR3 protein: CSVEDQGPRGGYTF. CDR3 nucleotides: TGCAGCGTTGAAGATCAGGGGCCGCGGGGGGGCTACACCTTC.

This rearrangement joins TRBV9 to TRBJ2-5; 9 bases map to TRBD1. The germline V gene has CDR1 SGDLS and CDR2 YYNGEE. The junction had 2 bases not matched to a gene; V was cut back by 0 bases and J by 5 bases. The CDR3 consists of 14 residues. DNA of the CDR3: TGTGCCAGCAGCGTAGAGGGACAGGGTGAGACCCAGTACTTC. As protein: CASSVEGQGETQYF.